What follows are 15 T cell receptor beta chains derived from one specimen sequenced in a study of cytotoxic CD8 clonotypes in ibrutinib-treated CLL (dated by TCRdb to the early 2020s). According to the study, the label for this sample's time point signals: around 25 months on ibrutinib. Libraries were built with the immunoSEQ multiplex PCR assay. TCRdb obtained this table from immuneACCESS and retained in-frame rearrangements with V and J assigned. These tables miss some clones; where compared with another copy, unresolved V genes account for less than half of the shortfall, and the remainder is unexplained. The sample has around 92,000 clones on record, around 77% of them singletons. The top ten hold approximately 23% of the sample. The sequencing here drew on PBMCs, taken after 24 months of ibrutinib treatment. The receptors derive from a human donor with chronic lymphocytic leukemia.

V and J are TRBV19 and TRBJ2-7; no reliable D call. The CDR3 has 12 residues. CDR1 and CDR2 (germline): LNHDA, SQIVND (reference sequence). Trimming removed 7 bases from V and 0 bases from J, with 7 bases in between. The CDR3 sequence is CASTSSSYEQYF. Here the CDR3 DNA reads TGTGCCAGTACGTCTAGCTCCTACGAGCAGTACTTC.

The chain recombines TRBV7-9 with TRBJ2-7; possibly TRBD2 for D (6 bases). The CDR3 covers 14 residues. Germline assignment: CDR1 SEHNR and CDR2 FQNEAQ (reference sequence). Trimming cost V 0 bases and J 5 bases, with 11 bases left between them. The CDR3 nucleotides read TGTGCCAGCAGCTTAGCAACTAGCTGGGACGAGCAGTACTTC. This gives the protein CASSLATSWDEQYF.

The chain recombines TRBV5-1 with TRBJ2-5; D might be TRBD1 (5 bases). Deletions cut 4 bases from V and 3 bases from J, with 22 bases between. The germline V gene has CDR1 SGHRS and CDR2 YFSETQ. This CDR3 is 17 amino acids long. The CDR3: CASSLTQGPRSKETQYF. As DNA, the CDR3 is TGCGCCAGCAGCCTCACTCAGGGCCCCCGGTCCAAAGAGACCCAGTACTTC. Looking up the rest from reference TRBV5-1 and TRBJ2-5 gives the full variable domain: KAGVTQTPRYLIKTRGQQVTLSCSPISGHRSVSWYQQTPGQGLQFLFEYFSETQRNKGNFPGRFSGRQFSNSRSEMNVSTLELGDSALYLCASSLTQGPRSKETQYFGPGTRLLVL.

The chain employs TRBV10-3 and TRBJ2-7; TRBD2 agrees at 15 bases. V was clipped by 3 bases and J by 5 bases; unmatched bases: 2. The CDR3 runs 15 residues. Germline-derived CDR1 and CDR2 are ENHRY and SYGVKD. The CDR3 loop is CAISDRTSGGDEQYF. CDR3 bases: TGTGCCATCAGTGACCGGACTAGCGGGGGGGACGAGCAGTACTTC.

The chain couples TRBV29-1 to TRBJ2-2, with a tentative D call TRBD1 (5 bases). CDR3 size: 14 residues. Germline V lookup: CDR1 SQVTM, CDR2 ANQGSEA. Trimming cost V 6 bases and J 0 bases, with 11 bases left between them. This CDR3 is CSVWGPPNTGELFF. As DNA, the CDR3 is TGCAGCGTCTGGGGCCCCCCGAACACCGGGGAGCTGTTTTTT.

This clone was observed a single time. V and J are TRBV7-8 and TRBJ1-5, with 12 bases identical to TRBD1. The V and J ends lost 4 bases and 3 bases, in that order; junction bases with no gene match: 13. This CDR3 is 19 amino acids long. Germline-derived CDR1 and CDR2 are SGHVS and FQNEAQ. This CDR3 reads CASSYSRDRGHKVNQPQHF. The CDR3 DNA sequence: TGTGCCAGCAGCTATTCCCGGGACAGGGGGCATAAAGTCAATCAGCCCCAGCATTTT. Looking up the rest from reference TRBV7-8 and TRBJ1-5 gives the full variable domain: GAGVSQSPRYKVAKRGQDVALRCDPISGHVSLFWYQQALGQGPEFLTYFQNEAQLDKSGLPSDRFFAERPEGSVSTLKIQRTQQEDSAVYLCASSYSRDRGHKVNQPQHFGDGTRLSIL.

The chain combines TRBV5-1 with TRBJ1-5; no clear D gene. Trimming took 0 bases from V and 3 from J, leaving 16 bases between them. There are 17 residues in the CDR3. Germline CDR1 reads SGHRS; CDR2 reads YFSETQ. The CDR3: CASSLAPLGQHNQPQHF. CDR3 bases: TGCGCCAGCAGCTTGGCCCCATTAGGGCAGCACAATCAGCCCCAGCATTTT.

Here the CDR3 reads CASSSGQGRDSPLHF. In DNA form, the CDR3 reads TGCGCCAGCAGCTCCGGACAGGGGAGGGATTCACCCCTCCACTTT. The chain recombines TRBV5-1 with TRBJ1-6; 9 positions agree with TRBD1. The CDR3 sequence is 15 residues long. Germline loops: CDR1 SGHRS, CDR2 YFSETQ. V lost 3 bases to trimming and J lost 8 bases; unmatched junction nucleotides: 6.

The rearrangement joins TRBV18 to TRBJ1-1, with no clear D. This CDR3 has 13 amino acids. Trimming left V 3 bases short and J 0 bases short, with 5 bases between. Germline loops: CDR1 KGHSH, CDR2 LQKENI. The CDR3 sequence is CASSPDMNTEAFF. The DNA for the CDR3 is TGTGCCAGCTCACCCGACATGAACACTGAAGCTTTCTTT. The complete variable domain, with remaining parts taken from reference TRBV18 and TRBJ1-1, reads NAGVMQNPRHLVRRRGQEARLRCSPMKGHSHVYWYRQLPEEGLKFMVYLQKENIIDESGMPKERFSAEFPKEGPSILRIQQVVRGDSAAYFCASSPDMNTEAFFGQGTRLTVV.

V is TRBV16 and J is TRBJ1-2; D is perhaps TRBD1 (5 bases). The CDR3 loop spans 16 amino acids. The germline gives CDR1 KGHSY, CDR2 FQNENV. V was clipped by 0 bases and J by 3 bases, with 14 bases between them. The CDR3 nucleotides are TGTGCCAGCAGCCAATCTCCGGGACCGCCGGACTATGGCTACACCTTC. This sequence encodes CASSQSPGPPDYGYTF.

DNA for the CDR3: TGTGCCAGCAGCGTAGAACTAGCGGGGATCCCAGATACGCAGTATTTT. Encoded protein: CASSVELAGIPDTQYF. The chain is built from TRBV9 and TRBJ2-3, with 10 bases fitting TRBD2. The CDR3 runs 16 residues. The J segment lost 4 bases and the V segment lost 0 bases, leaving 5 bases of the junction unmatched. Germline lookup yields CDR1 SGDLS and CDR2 YYNGEE.

V and J are TRBV7-9 and TRBJ2-5; TRBD1 matches at 7 bases. This CDR3 spans 14 amino acids. J gave up 3 bases and V 4 bases, and 5 bases lay outside the gene matches. CDR1 SEHNR and CDR2 FQNEAQ come from the germline V gene (reference sequence). The CDR3 region is CASSSPGQKETQYF. The CDR3, as DNA: TGTGCCAGCAGCTCCCCGGGACAGAAAGAGACCCAGTACTTC. The full variable domain, rest sourced from reference TRBV7-9 and TRBJ2-5, is DTGVSQNPRHKITKRGQNVTFRCDPISEHNRLYWYRQTLGQGPEFLTYFQNEAQLEKSRLLSDRFSAERPKGSFSTLEIQRTEQGDSAMYLCASSSPGQKETQYFGPGTRLLVL.

This chain connects TRBV27 to TRBJ2-6; tentative D call: TRBD2 (5 bases). Trimming left V 2 bases short and J 4 bases short, with 9 bases between. This CDR3 is 15 amino acids long. The V gene's germline CDR1 is MNHEY and CDR2 SMNVEV (reference sequence). The CDR3 DNA is TGTGCCAGCAGTTTAGGGAGAACCGGGGCCAACGTCCTGACTTTC. This codes for CASSLGRTGANVLTF.

With respect to this clone: Other DNA sequences within the sample encode an identical CDR3. The chain combines TRBV6-6 with TRBJ1-5, with D tentatively TRBD1 (5 bases). V was shortened by 0 bases and J by 3 bases, with 9 bases between the two germline ends. There are 15 residues in the CDR3. Germline V gene data show CDR1 as MNHNY and CDR2 as SVGAGI (reference sequence). CDR3: CASSYSQGSNQPQHF. CDR3 sequence (DNA): TGTGCCAGCAGTTACTCCCAGGGTTCCAATCAGCCCCAGCATTTT.

V is TRBV27 and J is TRBJ2-1; 12 bases fit TRBD2. The CDR3 is 16 residues long. Trimming cost V 4 bases and J 8 bases; bases outside gene matches: 9. CDR1 MNHEY and CDR2 SMNVEV come from the germline V gene (reference sequence). The CDR3, as DNA: TGTGCCAGCAGTTACGGACTAGCGGGATTAGGGGATGAGCAGTTCTTC. It is translated as CASSYGLAGLGDEQFF.